The 25 T cell receptor beta chains given below trace back to one sample, sequenced in a study of human T cells and chemical hapten exposure. TCRdb used MiXCR to reprocess the RACE reads, holding one entry per CDR3 protein. The sample contains around 80,000 distinct CDR3 sequences, over 8.5% of which appear only once. Noted time point: healthy volunteer bleed at 6 weeks. Total RNA extraction was carried out from unfractionated whole blood. Sequenced: whole blood. Receptors originate from a male donor in good health. Some clones in this sample may be carry-over from other donors' samples.

This clonotype was recorded a few times. V is TRBV6-5 and J is TRBJ2-7; perhaps TRBD1 as D (5 bases). CDR1 and CDR2 from the germline V gene are MNHEY and SVGAGI. Trimming removed 0 bases at V and 2 bases at J, with 8 bases between. The CDR3 consists of 14 residues. The CDR3 region is CASSYSKGAYEQYF. The CDR3 DNA reads TGTGCCAGCAGTTACTCGAAAGGGGCCTACGAGCAGTACTTC.

The chain carries TRBV4-2 and TRBJ1-5; 11 bases are shared with TRBD1. The CDR3 consists of 16 residues. The V segment lost 2 bases and the J segment 4 bases; nucleotides outside the gene matches: 4. Germline V gene sequence: CDR1 LGHNA, CDR2 YNFKEQ. The chain's CDR3 is CASSQTGTGGNQPQHF. The CDR3, as DNA: TGTGCCAGCAGCCAAACTGGGACAGGGGGAAATCAGCCCCAGCATTTT.

This clonotype has more than one count but fewer than ten. This chain links TRBV6-6 with TRBJ2-7; 7 bases align to TRBD2. Germline V gene data show CDR1 as MNHNY and CDR2 as SVGAGI (reference sequence). This CDR3 contains 16 residues. J gave up 7 bases and V 6 bases, and 18 bases lay outside the gene matches. The CDR3 nucleotides read TGTGCCAGCAGGGAAAGCTCTAGCGGAAAAGGGTGGGAGCAGTACTTC. As protein: CASRESSSGKGWEQYF.

This sequence joins TRBV18 and TRBJ1-1, with 8 nucleotides matching TRBD1. V lost 4 bases and J lost 0; bases outside the gene matches: 7. Germline V gene lookup returns CDR1 KGHSH and CDR2 LQKENI. The CDR3 extends over 16 amino acids. In nucleotides, the CDR3 is TGTGCCAGCTCACTCCGGACAGGGATAATGAACACTGAAGCTTTCTTT. It is translated as CASSLRTGIMNTEAFF.

This clonotype was found a few times. This chain links TRBV5-6 with TRBJ2-4, with D possibly being TRBD2 (5 bases). This CDR3 is 14 amino acids long. V was pared by 4 bases and J by 6 bases, with 14 bases between. Germline V gene lookup returns CDR1 SGHDT and CDR2 YYEEEE. The CDR3 is CASSEPLRGNIQYF. The CDR3 region has the DNA TGTGCCAGCAGCGAGCCTTTACGGGGAAACATTCAGTACTTC.

The chain is built from TRBV12-3 or TRBV12-4 and TRBJ2-4, with D perhaps assigned TRBD1 or TRBD2 (5 bases each). The CDR3 runs 15 residues. The ends were cut back, 3 bases at V and 1 base at J, with 10 bases in the middle. The CDR3 loop reads CASSFPEGAKNIQYF. For the CDR3, the DNA is TGTGCCAGCAGTTTTCCCGAGGGGGCCAAAAACATTCAGTACTTC.

This clonotype was detected many times. V usage is TRBV11-2 and J usage is TRBJ2-1; TRBD1 or TRBD2 may be the D gene (5 bases each). The CDR3 extends over 14 amino acids. CDR1 is SGHAT, CDR2 FQNNGV, per germline. Trimming pared 5 bases from V and 3 bases from J, leaving 11 bases between. The CDR3 loop reads CASSPRGSYNEQFF. CDR3 DNA: TGTGCCAGCAGCCCCCGGGGCAGCTACAATGAGCAGTTCTTC.

This clonotype was counted a few times. The chain couples TRBV6-6 to TRBJ2-7; D perhaps matches TRBD1 (5 bases). Germline V CDR1 and CDR2: MNHNY, SVGAGI (reference sequence). The CDR3 is 12 amino acids. Trimming cost V 0 bases and J 5 bases, with 5 bases left between them. The CDR3 sequence is CASSYSGDEQYF. The CDR3 DNA reads TGTGCCAGCAGTTACTCAGGGGACGAGCAGTACTTC.

In this sample, this clonotype turned up many times. The chain carries TRBV10-3 and TRBJ2-6; a weak D match, TRBD1 (5 bases). Per germline, CDR1 ENHRY and CDR2 SYGVKD. The CDR3 is made up of 18 amino acids. Trimming cost V 4 bases and J 0 bases, with 16 bases left between them. The CDR3 sequence is CAISGEGAVPSGANVLTF. The CDR3 DNA follows: TGTGCCATCAGTGGGGAAGGGGCCGTACCCTCTGGGGCCAACGTCCTGACTTTC.

The chain combines TRBV10-1 with TRBJ2-5, with 7 bases identical to TRBD1. The CDR3 has 14 amino acids. The germline CDR1 and CDR2 sequences are WNHNN and SYGVQD (reference sequence). Germline trimming cut 1 base from V and 3 bases from J; bases unmatched to any gene: 2. CDR3 nucleotide sequence: TGCGCCAGCAGTGAGTATGGACAGGAAGAGACCCAGTACTTC. Translating it yields CASSEYGQEETQYF.

This clonotype has a handful of counts. V usage is TRBV18 and J usage is TRBJ2-7; D gene unclear. CDR1 and CDR2 (germline): KGHSH, LQKENI. Between the trimmed V and J ends, which lost 1 base and 6 bases, there was a span of 7 bases. The CDR3 has 12 residues. In DNA form, the CDR3 reads TGTGCCAGCTCACCACAAAGGGTCGAGCAGTACTTC. This translates into CASSPQRVEQYF.

This chain joins TRBV12-5 and TRBJ1-2, with a weak D call TRBD1 (5 bases). Germline V gene lookup returns CDR1 LGHNT and CDR2 FRNRAP. The CDR3 is 13 residues long. Trimming removed 8 bases from V and 4 bases from J, with 14 bases in between. CDR3 sequence: CASSPGVGYGYTF. For the CDR3, the DNA is TGTGCTAGTTCCCCGGGGGTGGGCTATGGCTACACCTTC. Full variable domain (rest looked up from reference TRBV12-5 and TRBJ1-2): DARVTQTPRHKVTEMGQEVTMRCQPILGHNTVFWYRQTMMQGLELLAYFRNRAPLDDSGMPKDRFSAEMPDATLATLKIQPSEPRDSAVYFCASSPGVGYGYTFGSGTRLTVV.

This chain links TRBV9 with TRBJ2-3; D is undetermined. Germline CDR1 reads SGDLS; CDR2 reads YYNGEE. This CDR3 is built from 12 residues. The V end lost 0 bases, the J end lost 2 bases, and 1 base lay between the germline ends. The CDR3 DNA sequence: TGTGCCAGCAGCGTAGACACAGATACGCAGTATTTT. This sequence encodes CASSVDTDTQYF.

In its sample, this clonotype was seen a few times. V is TRBV5-6 and J is TRBJ2-7; D is unclear. CDR3 length: 14 amino acids. CDR1 SGHDT and CDR2 YYEEEE come from the germline V gene. Trimming shortened V by 1 base and J by 2 bases, and 10 bases separated the two germline ends. Here the CDR3 DNA reads TGTGCCAGCAGCTTGCGACTCTTGCCCTACGAGCAGTACTTC. The encoded protein is CASSLRLLPYEQYF.

This chain joins TRBV6-5 and TRBJ1-6; possible D gene TRBD1, 5 bases. This CDR3 has 17 residues. Trimming removed 0 bases from V and 11 bases from J, with 20 bases in between. CDR1 and CDR2 (germline): MNHEY, SVGAGI. DNA for the CDR3: TGTGCCAGCAGTTACTCGAGAGGGGCGGGCAATTCGGCACCCCTCCACTTT. Residues: CASSYSRGAGNSAPLHF.

This clonotype was recorded at least ten times. The chain employs TRBV10-3 and TRBJ2-3; no clear D. Germline V gene sequence: CDR1 ENHRY, CDR2 SYGVKD. The CDR3 loop spans 16 amino acids. The V and J ends lost 0 bases and 4 bases respectively, with 14 bases between them. The CDR3 spells CAISESVLWDADTQYF. The CDR3 bases are TGTGCCATCAGTGAGTCGGTGCTGTGGGATGCAGATACGCAGTATTTT.

The table lists this clonotype with a few counts. The J gene is TRBJ1-5, the V gene TRBV18; no definite D call. V lost 4 bases, J lost 6 bases, and 10 bases lay in between. Germline V gene data show CDR1 as KGHSH and CDR2 as LQKENI. This CDR3 has 13 residues. The CDR3 DNA reads TGTGCCAGCTCACTTCAAACCGGTCAGCCCCAGCATTTT. Its protein product is CASSLQTGQPQHF.

This clonotype has just a few counts. The chain uses TRBV10-3 and TRBJ2-4; D gene uncertain. The germline V and J ends were trimmed by 3 bases and 2 bases, with 8 bases remaining between them. Germline lookup yields CDR1 ENHRY and CDR2 SYGVKD. CDR3 length: 14 residues. In nucleotides, the CDR3 is TGTGCCATCAGTGACACGCGGACCAAAAACATTCAGTACTTC. This sequence encodes CAISDTRTKNIQYF.

The chain is built from TRBV29-1 and TRBJ2-7, with a weak D call TRBD2 (6 bases). Between the trimmed V and J ends, which lost 3 bases and 6 bases, there was a span of 15 bases. The CDR3 runs 13 residues. Germline lookup yields CDR1 SQVTM and CDR2 ANQGSEA. As DNA, the CDR3 is TGCAGCGTTGAGAGGCGGGGTGGCCGCGAGCAGTACTTC. Translated, it gives CSVERRGGREQYF.

A few counts support this clonotype. The gene calls are TRBV6-6 and TRBJ1-5; D unclear. CDR1 MNHNY and CDR2 SVGAGI come from the germline V gene (reference sequence). V was cut by 5 bases and J by 3 bases, with 8 bases left in between. CDR3 length: 13 residues. The CDR3 here is CASSASDNQPQHF. CDR3 DNA: TGTGCCAGCAGTGCTAGTGACAATCAGCCCCAGCATTTT.

In DNA form, the CDR3 reads TGTGCCAGCAGCTTATCCCCCTACAATGAGCAGTTCTTC. It translates to CASSLSPYNEQFF. The chain is built from TRBV7-9 and TRBJ2-1; D is ambiguous. There are 13 residues in the CDR3. V shed 2 bases and J shed 2 bases, with 4 bases lying between them. Germline-derived CDR1 and CDR2 are SEHNR and FQNEAQ (reference sequence). Full variable domain (rest looked up from reference TRBV7-9 and TRBJ2-1): DTGVSQNPRHKITKRGQNVTFRCDPISEHNRLYWYRQTLGQGPEFLTYFQNEAQLEKSRLLSDRFSAERPKGSFSTLEIQRTEQGDSAMYLCASSLSPYNEQFFGPGTRLTVL.

The chain couples TRBV7-9 to TRBJ2-5; D is perhaps TRBD1 (6 bases). Trimming took 7 bases from V and 2 from J, leaving 17 bases between them. Germline V gives CDR1 SEHNR, CDR2 FQNEAQ (reference sequence). The CDR3 length is 15 residues. The CDR3 protein is CASIGTGFDQETQYF. The CDR3 coding sequence is TGTGCCAGCATCGGTACAGGGTTCGATCAAGAGACCCAGTACTTC.

Only a few counts were recorded for this clonotype. The V gene is TRBV7-9, the J gene TRBJ1-4; no clear D gene. The germline CDR1 and CDR2 sequences are SEHNR and FQNEAQ (reference sequence). V lost 1 base to trimming and J lost 7 bases, with 13 bases between them. The CDR3 loop spans 15 amino acids. This CDR3 reads CASSLDGVSSEKLFF. The DNA for the CDR3 is TGTGCCAGCAGCTTAGACGGGGTATCTAGTGAAAAACTGTTTTTT.

V usage is TRBV20-1 and J usage is TRBJ1-2, with D unresolved. This CDR3 is 14 amino acids long. Germline-derived CDR1 and CDR2 are DFQATT and SNEGSKA (reference sequence). Trimming removed 6 bases at V and 0 bases at J, with 14 bases between. The CDR3 sequence: CSADPDGANYGYTF. CDR3 DNA: TGCAGTGCAGATCCGGACGGGGCTAACTATGGCTACACCTTC.

This clonotype appeared a few times. The chain carries TRBV5-5 and TRBJ2-5; no clear D. V lost 3 bases and J 0 bases, leaving 12 bases between the germline ends. CDR1 and CDR2 from the germline V gene are SGHKS and YYEKEE (reference sequence). This CDR3 is 15 amino acids long. CDR3 coding DNA: TGTGCCAGCAGCTACCACCTGACGTACCAAGAGACCCAGTACTTC. Its translation is CASSYHLTYQETQYF.